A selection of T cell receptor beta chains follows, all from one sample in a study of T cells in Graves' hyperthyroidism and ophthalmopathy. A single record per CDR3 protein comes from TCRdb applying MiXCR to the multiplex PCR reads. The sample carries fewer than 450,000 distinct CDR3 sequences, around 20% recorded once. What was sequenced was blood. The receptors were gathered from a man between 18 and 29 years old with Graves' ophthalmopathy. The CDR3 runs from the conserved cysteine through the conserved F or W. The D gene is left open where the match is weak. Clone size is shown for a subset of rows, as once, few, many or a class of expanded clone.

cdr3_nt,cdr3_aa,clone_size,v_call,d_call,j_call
TGTGCCATCAGTGAGTCGACGGGGAACATGAACACTGAAGCTTTCTTT,CAISESTGNMNTEAFF,.,TRBV10-3,.,TRBJ1-1
TGTGCCAGCAGCTTAACCGATGAAAAACTGTTTTTT,CASSLTDEKLFF,few,TRBV13,.,TRBJ1-4
TGTGCCAGCAGTCGGCGAGCGGACTCCACCCCGAGGGCTTTCTTT,CASSRRADSTPRAFF,many,TRBV12-3/TRBV12-4,.,TRBJ1-1
TGTGCCACCAGCAGTGGGAGAACAGGGGTTGATGAGCAGTTCTTC,CATSSGRTGVDEQFF,many,TRBV15,TRBD1,TRBJ2-1
TGTGCCAGCAGTGCCCGGGACAGGGATTCACCCCTCCACTTT,CASSARDRDSPLHF,.,TRBV27,TRBD1,TRBJ1-6
TGTGCCAGCTCGGGACAAGGGGACAATCAGCCCCAGCATTTT,CASSGQGDNQPQHF,many,TRBV18,.,TRBJ1-5
TGCAGTGCTGTCCGACTAGCGGGGATGTCAGATACGCAGTATTTT,CSAVRLAGMSDTQYF,few,TRBV20-1,TRBD2,TRBJ2-3
TGCAGTGCAGGGGGACAGGAGAATGAAAAACTGTTTTTT,CSAGGQENEKLFF,few,TRBV20-1,TRBD1,TRBJ1-4
TGTGCCAGCAGCCAAGGAGGACAGTTTCCTGGCTACACCTTC,CASSQGGQFPGYTF,.,TRBV3-2,.,TRBJ1-2
TGTGCCAGCAGCGTAGAGGGCAGGGCTAATGAAAAACTGTTTTTT,CASSVEGRANEKLFF,few,TRBV9,.,TRBJ1-4
TGTGCCAGCTCACTGGAAACTGAGCAGTTCTTC,CASSLETEQFF,many,TRBV18,.,TRBJ2-1
TGTGCCACCCTTGGCGGGGGCGGTGAGCAGTTCTTC,CATLGGGGEQFF,few,TRBV24-1,.,TRBJ2-1
TGTGCCAGCAGCGGACACGACCTAGGAAACACCATATATTTT,CASSGHDLGNTIYF,few,TRBV28,.,TRBJ1-3
TGTGCCAGCAGACTAGGGGTAGCGGGGGGTTACGAGCAGTACTTC,CASRLGVAGGYEQYF,many,TRBV6-1,TRBD2,TRBJ2-7
TGTGCCAGCAGCAGGGGGACCAGCTCCTACAATGAGCAGTTCTTC,CASSRGTSSYNEQFF,.,TRBV12-3/TRBV12-4,TRBD1,TRBJ2-1
TGTGCCAGTAGTATTGGGACAGGGGTTCTCCACGAGCAGTACTTC,CASSIGTGVLHEQYF,few,TRBV19,TRBD1,TRBJ2-7
TGTGCCAGCAGTCCGGGACTGGGGCCTAGCGGAGGCTACGAGCAGTACTTC,CASSPGLGPSGGYEQYF,once,TRBV12-3/TRBV12-4,TRBD2,TRBJ2-7
TGTGCCAGCAGCCGAAGGACTGAAGCTTTCTTT,CASSRRTEAFF,many,TRBV11-2,.,TRBJ1-1
TGTGCCAGTAGTATAGGAGCAGGGACGAATTCACCCCTCCACTTT,CASSIGAGTNSPLHF,.,TRBV19,.,TRBJ1-6
TGTGCCACTTCTCCGGGACAGGCGAACTACAATGAGCAGTTCTTC,CATSPGQANYNEQFF,few,TRBV10-3,TRBD1,TRBJ2-1
TGTGCCAGCGACGTCGGTCACTTTCTTACAGATACGCAGTATTTT,CASDVGHFLTDTQYF,few,TRBV13,.,TRBJ2-3
TGTGCCAGCAGTCCCCGGCCCCGAGAGCCCCAGCATTTT,CASSPRPREPQHF,few,TRBV27,.,TRBJ1-5
TGTGCCACCAGCAGAGATCTGGGGGGGCCCATCGAGCAGTACTTC,CATSRDLGGPIEQYF,once,TRBV15,.,TRBJ2-7
TGTGCCAGCGGGGGCACAACTAATGAAAAACTGTTTTTT,CASGGTTNEKLFF,many,TRBV2,.,TRBJ1-4
TGTCCCAGCAGCCCTAACCAGGGTCGTAATGAAAAACTGTTTTTT,CPSSPNQGRNEKLFF,.,TRBV3-1,.,TRBJ1-4
TGTGCCACCCCGAATGTGGATGGGGGTGGAGGGACAGGAGCCCCAATTCGGGCCCTCCACTTT,CATPNVDGGGGTGAPIRALHF,few,TRBV2,TRBD1,TRBJ1-6
TGCGCCAGCAGTGCCCGAGGACGCCAAAACCCTAATTCACCCCTCCACTTT,CASSARGRQNPNSPLHF,few,TRBV10-2,.,TRBJ1-6
TGTGCCAGCTCACCACCTTCAGTGAACACTGAAGCTTTCTTT,CASSPPSVNTEAFF,many,TRBV18,.,TRBJ1-1
TGTGCCAGCGGAGGCAGTCATAGCAATCAGCCCCAGCATTTT,CASGGSHSNQPQHF,.,TRBV2,.,TRBJ1-5
TGTGCCACCAGTGAGCCTAACAGGGAATATGGCTACACCTTC,CATSEPNREYGYTF,.,TRBV24-1,.,TRBJ1-2
TGTGCCAGCAGTGAACCCAGGGTTAGTGAAGAACTGTTTTTT,CASSEPRVSEELFF,.,TRBV6-1,.,TRBJ1-4
TGTGCCAGCACCGAGAGGGTCTACAATGAGCAGTTCTTC,CASTERVYNEQFF,many,TRBV13,.,TRBJ2-1
TGTGCCAGCAGTCCCATATCCGGAAACACCATATATTTT,CASSPISGNTIYF,few,TRBV27,.,TRBJ1-3
TGTGCCAGCAGCTTGTTTGCAGGAACTGAAGCTTTCTTT,CASSLFAGTEAFF,few,TRBV5-6,.,TRBJ1-1
TGTGCCAGCAGCCGAGACAGGGGGAGCACAGATACGCAGTATTTT,CASSRDRGSTDTQYF,many,TRBV3-1,TRBD1,TRBJ2-3
TGTGCCAGCAGCCTTGAAGACAGGGGGGGGACTGAAGCTTTCTTT,CASSLEDRGGTEAFF,many,TRBV16,TRBD1,TRBJ1-1
TGTGCCAGCAGCCCCGCTTGGGTTGGGGTGAACACTGAAGCTTTCTTT,CASSPAWVGVNTEAFF,.,TRBV7-8,.,TRBJ1-1
TGCGCCAGCAGCCAAGTGGGGGCTTACACTGAAGCTTTCTTT,CASSQVGAYTEAFF,few,TRBV4-1,.,TRBJ1-1